The 24 T cell receptor beta chains in this list originate from one sample, sequenced in a study of ipilimumab plus nivolumab after autologous stem cell transplantation. Sequenced by immunoSEQ multiplex PCR; TCRdb stores in-frame clones only, minus some. The sample holds 15,000 to 20,000 clones, 81% seen once. The source was PBMCs, collected in a trial of ipilimumab plus nivolumab as post-transplant consolidation. These receptors all stem from a male donor with diffuse large B-cell lymphoma.

The V gene is TRBV6-1, the J gene TRBJ2-7; TRBD1 agrees at 10 bases. Germline lookup yields CDR1 MNHNS and CDR2 SASEGT. With 5 bases clipped from V and 5 bases from J, the junction kept 6 bases outside the gene matches. This CDR3 is built from 14 residues. Here the CDR3 reads CASSMDRGAHEQYF. The CDR3 coding sequence is TGTGCCAGCAGTATGGACAGGGGGGCTCACGAGCAGTACTTC.

The chain employs TRBV4-2 and TRBJ1-3, with a tentative D call TRBD1 (6 bases). The CDR3 is 20 residues long. Trimming removed 5 bases from V and 0 bases from J, with 26 bases in between. The germline gives CDR1 LGHNA, CDR2 YNFKEQ. This chain's CDR3 is CASSWRAQTGTSNSGNTIYF. As DNA, the CDR3 is TGTGCCAGCAGCTGGCGGGCCCAAACCGGGACAAGTAACTCTGGAAACACCATATATTTT.

The V call is TRBV2, the J call TRBJ2-7; 8 nucleotides match TRBD1. Germline V gene sequence: CDR1 SNHLY, CDR2 FYNNEI. The CDR3 contains 19 residues. Losses at the gene ends were 3 bases for V and 3 bases for J; bases not matched to a gene: 19. The CDR3 bases are TGTGCCAGCAGTGATCTGGGGCTTCTTATCGGACAGGGAAACTACGAGCAGTACTTC. Translation gives CASSDLGLLIGQGNYEQYF.

The chain is built from TRBV19 and TRBJ1-1, with D perhaps TRBD1 (6 bases). This CDR3 has 16 residues. V dropped 5 bases and J dropped 4 bases, with 20 bases sitting between them. CDR1 and CDR2 from the germline V gene are LNHDA and SQIVND (reference sequence). CDR3 in amino acids: CASSLPVGGGVTEAFF. The CDR3 DNA is TGTGCCAGTAGTTTACCCGTCGGAGGGGGAGTCACTGAAGCTTTCTTT.

This clone was detected only once. The chain couples TRBV7-9 to TRBJ1-6; maybe TRBD1 (6 bases). Germline assignment: CDR1 SEHNR and CDR2 FQNEAQ (reference sequence). The CDR3 runs to 16 residues. Trimming took off 5 bases at V and 3 bases at J, with 14 bases between the two ends. CDR3 nucleotide sequence: TGTGCCAGCAGCGACCGGACCAGGGGCTATAATTCACCCCTCCACTTT. It translates to CASSDRTRGYNSPLHF.

CDR3 in amino acids: CASSLEPGPGAGELFF. The CDR3 DNA is TGTGCCAGCAGCTTGGAGCCGGGACCAGGGGCCGGGGAGCTGTTTTTT. V usage is TRBV5-8 and J usage is TRBJ2-2; D may be TRBD1 (6 bases). The length of the CDR3 is 16 residues. The germline V gene has CDR1 SGHTS and CDR2 YDEGEE. The ends were cut back, 0 bases at V and 6 bases at J, with 15 bases in the middle.

The chain is built from TRBV11-2 and TRBJ2-7; D might be TRBD1 (5 bases). Germline assignment: CDR1 SGHAT and CDR2 FQNNGV. Trimming took 2 bases from V and 7 from J, leaving 9 bases between them. CDR3 length: 12 amino acids. CDR3 amino acids: CASSLQGNEQYF. The CDR3 nucleotides are TGTGCCAGCAGCTTACAGGGAAATGAGCAGTACTTC.

The genes are TRBV6-5 and TRBJ2-7; weak D call: TRBD1 (5 bases). The germline V and J ends were trimmed by 5 bases and 0 bases, with 14 bases remaining between them. The germline V gene has CDR1 MNHEY and CDR2 SVGAGI. The length of the CDR3 is 15 residues. Written as DNA, the CDR3 is TGTGCCAGCAGTGCCACAGGACCCCCCTCCTACGAGCAGTACTTC. Translated, it gives CASSATGPPSYEQYF.

This clone is medium-sized by share. The chain is built from TRBV7-9 and TRBJ2-2, with unresolved D. The CDR3 is made up of 12 amino acids. V shed 8 bases and J shed 5 bases, with 9 bases lying between them. Germline V gene sequence: CDR1 SEHNR, CDR2 FQNEAQ (reference sequence). The CDR3 reads CASFRKTGELFF. CDR3 coding DNA: TGTGCCAGCTTTCGGAAAACCGGGGAGCTGTTTTTT.

The chain couples TRBV5-5 to TRBJ2-5; no clear D. The CDR3 length is 13 residues. V was cut by 3 bases and J by 2 bases, with 8 bases left in between. CDR1 is SGHKS and CDR2 is YYEKEE in the germline V gene (reference sequence). The CDR3 DNA follows: TGTGCCAGCAGCTCTCCAGCACAAGAGACCCAGTACTTC. Translating gives CASSSPAQETQYF.

The rearrangement joins TRBV28 to TRBJ1-2, with a tentative D call TRBD1 (5 bases). Germline V gene lookup returns CDR1 MDHEN and CDR2 SYDVKM. V was pared by 1 base and J by 12 bases, with 12 bases between. CDR3 size: 12 residues. This CDR3 reads CASSLSGRSNTF. For the CDR3, the DNA is TGTGCCAGCAGTTTATCGGGGCGCTCGAACACCTTC.

The chain has TRBV28 and TRBJ2-7, with D unresolved. The CDR3 runs 12 residues. From germline, CDR1 is MDHEN and CDR2 SYDVKM. V lost 10 bases to trimming and J lost 5 bases, with 15 bases between them. The CDR3 DNA is TGTGCCATCGCGCCCGGGCTACACGAGCAGTACTTC. It translates to CAIAPGLHEQYF. Complete variable domain (other parts from reference TRBV28 and TRBJ2-7): DVKVTQSSRYLVKRTGEKVFLECVQDMDHENMFWYRQDPGLGLRLIYFSYDVKMKEKGDIPEGYSVSREKKERFSLILESASTNQTSMYLCAIAPGLHEQYFGPGTRLTVT.

The chain combines TRBV7-8 with TRBJ1-5; D unclear. The CDR3 extends over 15 amino acids. The V gene's germline CDR1 is SGHVS and CDR2 FQNEAQ. V lost 5 bases and J lost 0, with 11 bases in between. CDR3 loop: CASSLPAHSNQPQHF. The CDR3 bases are TGTGCCAGCAGCCTCCCGGCCCATAGCAATCAGCCCCAGCATTTT.

The rearrangement uses TRBV4-1 and TRBJ2-3; D uncertain. V was cut by 4 bases and J by 0 bases, with 8 bases left in between. Germline V gene data show CDR1 as MGHRA and CDR2 as YSYEKL. The CDR3 extends over 14 amino acids. CDR3 DNA: TGCGCCAGCAGCCCCGGAGCTAGCACAGATACGCAGTATTTT. Translation gives CASSPGASTDTQYF.

This rearrangement joins TRBV20-1 to TRBJ1-2; D uncertain. V lost 6 bases and J 7 bases, leaving 12 bases between the germline ends. There are 11 residues in the CDR3. Per germline, CDR1 DFQATT and CDR2 SNEGSKA (reference sequence). The DNA for the CDR3 is TGCAGTGCGATTAAATTCCCTGGCTACACCTTC. Encoded protein: CSAIKFPGYTF.

The rearrangement uses TRBV15 and TRBJ2-2; 8 bases are shared with TRBD2. CDR1 is LNHNV and CDR2 is YYDKDF in the germline V gene (reference sequence). After removal of 1 base from V and 1 base from J, the junction contained 5 bases not matched to a gene. There are 17 residues in the CDR3. CDR3 in amino acids: CATSRGTLAGNTGELFF. In nucleotides, the CDR3 is TGTGCCACCAGCAGAGGAACCCTAGCGGGGAACACCGGGGAGCTGTTTTTT.

The chain uses TRBV6-4 and TRBJ2-2; TRBD1 aligns across 10 bases. This CDR3 region has 16 residues. Germline V CDR1 and CDR2: MRHNA, SNTAGT. The junction had 4 bases not matched to a gene; V was cut back by 2 bases and J by 4 bases. The CDR3 DNA reads as TGTGCCAGCAGTGACGGGGACAGGGGACCCACCGGGGAGCTGTTTTTT. The encoded protein is CASSDGDRGPTGELFF.

The gene calls are TRBV10-3 and TRBJ1-5; D uncertain. This CDR3 has 14 amino acids. Germline CDR1 ENHRY, CDR2 SYGVKD. Trimming removed 0 bases from V and 6 bases from J, with 9 bases in between. In nucleotides, the CDR3 is TGTGCCATCAGTGAGTCGAGAGGGTTTCAGCCCCAGCATTTT. Amino acid sequence: CAISESRGFQPQHF.

The chain uses TRBV4-2 and TRBJ2-1, with 13 bases lining up with TRBD2. This CDR3 spans 18 amino acids. Germline loops: CDR1 LGHNA, CDR2 YNFKEQ. V lost 3 bases and J lost 0; bases outside the gene matches: 5. The CDR3 is CASSQTSGGSNSYNEQFF. The CDR3 DNA reads as TGTGCCAGCAGCCAGACTAGCGGGGGGTCCAACTCCTACAATGAGCAGTTCTTC.

The rearrangement uses TRBV4-1 and TRBJ2-1, with D unclear. From germline, CDR1 is MGHRA and CDR2 YSYEKL. V shed 0 bases and J shed 10 bases, with 7 bases lying between them. The CDR3 is made up of 12 amino acids. In DNA, the CDR3 is TGCGCCAGCAGCCAAGACGGTTGGGAGCAGTTCTTC. Translation gives CASSQDGWEQFF.

The V call is TRBV18, the J call TRBJ1-4; 7 nucleotides align to TRBD1. The CDR3 covers 15 residues. From germline, CDR1 is KGHSH and CDR2 LQKENI. V trimming: 3 bases; J trimming: 8 bases; junction bases outside the gene matches: 9. The CDR3 region is CASSPARQGSEKLFF. In DNA form, the CDR3 reads TGTGCCAGCTCACCTGCGCGACAGGGCTCGGAAAAACTGTTTTTT. Variable domain in full (rest from reference TRBV18 and TRBJ1-4): NAGVMQNPRHLVRRRGQEARLRCSPMKGHSHVYWYRQLPEEGLKFMVYLQKENIIDESGMPKERFSAEFPKEGPSILRIQQVVRGDSAAYFCASSPARQGSEKLFFGSGTQLSVL.

The V gene is TRBV5-5, the J gene TRBJ2-2, with 7 positions matching TRBD1. The CDR3 covers 15 residues. The J segment lost 4 bases and the V segment lost 1 base, leaving 4 bases of the junction unmatched. CDR1 SGHKS and CDR2 YYEKEE come from the germline V gene (reference sequence). CDR3 nucleotide sequence: TGTGCCAGCAGCTTGACAGGGGTAGGCACCGGGGAGCTGTTTTTT. Its translation is CASSLTGVGTGELFF.

The chain links TRBV6-1 to TRBJ1-1; D uncertain. CDR3 size: 14 residues. The V gene's germline CDR1 is MNHNS and CDR2 SASEGT. V lost 3 bases and J lost 3, with 11 bases in between. As DNA, the CDR3 is TGTGCCAGCAGTGATGGGGAGTTGGACACTGAAGCTTTCTTT. The encoded protein is CASSDGELDTEAFF.

This chain connects TRBV6-6 to TRBJ1-2, with 9 bases matching TRBD1. V lost 10 bases to trimming and J lost 2 bases; unmatched junction nucleotides: 11. Per germline, CDR1 MNHNY and CDR2 SVGAGI (reference sequence). The CDR3 length is 15 residues. CDR3: CATKPGTGSNYGYTF. The CDR3 DNA is TGTGCCACCAAACCCGGGACAGGGTCCAACTATGGCTACACCTTC.